The T cell receptor (beta chain) under discussion was sequenced for a study of shared clonotypes between healthy human individuals (dated by TCRdb to 2018 to 2021). For the wider study: A couple of women and a few men aged 18 to 49 years were included in the cohort. For each donor, CD4 naive and CD4 memory were each run on three plates, CD8 naive on two plates, and CD8 memory on one plate. To estimate repertoire size and how much clonotype sharing occurs between individuals, the study deeply sequenced the blood TCR repertoires of several healthy adults. Libraries were prepared and TCR repertoires were sequenced by different laboratories using diverse techniques, in order to increase sequencing depth and limit assay-specific biases. Between about 0.85 and 9.5 billion PBMCs per donor were obtained by leukapheresis.

Results and caveats for the whole study, not just this receptor: Pairwise subsampling led to the expectation that sequencing depth would affect the degree of clonotype sharing among donors. Even with the large sequencing depth, rarefaction of the sorted-subset datasets indicated that sequencing was incomplete. Only blood was sampled, and tissue TCR repertoires likely differ from those in blood. Naive subsets generally had larger estimated clonotype richness than memory subsets did. Because the study included only a small number of donors, the genetic and exposure-history diversity represented was limited. Sharing across a handful of donors was observed for about 4.8% of naive CD4, about 4% of naive CD8, roughly 2.4% of memory CD4, and approximately 0.41% of memory CD8 clonotypes. Compared with non-shared clonotypes, the clonotypes found in all four sorted-subset donors had higher generation probabilities.

Using the deep immunoSEQ assay, TCR CDR3 regions were amplified from genomic DNA by multiplex PCR. Extracted genomic DNA from each cell subset was spread evenly across all wells of several immunoSEQ 96-well plates, with each plate serving as a replicate. Each replicate PCR for sorted subsets received about 180 ng genomic DNA, equal to 30,000 or so T cell genomes. Purified libraries were measured with a Qubit 3.0 fluorometer, size-checked on a Bioanalyzer 2100, and measured again with the KAPA Library Quantification kit. Every immunoSEQ 96-well plate was sequenced on a separate single-read 150-cycle Illumina NextSeq 550 flow cell. The published analysis was carried out like this. Because the immunoSEQ output included only junctional sequences and no quality scores, the filtering could not be the same as the filtering used for full-length reads. To assign V/J genes and CDR3, sequences were annotated against IMGT germline references using PyIR, a Python wrapper for IgBLAST v1.9. Reads with weak V/J assignments (E-value above 1e-6), missing CDR3, stop codons, out-of-frame junctions, or ambiguous translated residues were removed. A V3J clonotype was defined by an identical inferred V gene, J gene, and CDR3 amino acid sequence. Percentage overlap between repertoires was calculated by dividing the number of shared unique clonotypes by the size of the smaller repertoire. RTK rarefaction, the Chao1 estimator, and Recon v2.1 estimates of unobserved clonotypes were used to assess repertoire richness. OLGA was used to compute generation probabilities for all TCRbeta clonotypes that the gDNA method yielded from a few donors. The immuneACCESS repertoire file appears here via TCRdb, limited to in-frame rearrangements. These files lack a portion of the clones; in checked studies, under half of the deficit traces to unresolved V genes, and the cause of the others is not known. V, J and clone size derive from that table, while D and trimming were established from the DNA sequence. In this sample the table shows about 2.2 million clones, 93% of which occur a single time. The ten largest clones add up to around 1.7% of the sample.

The CDR3, from cysteine to phenylalanine, totals 16 residues. The DNA shown is the 48-base CDR3, in frame from base 1. Trimmed from V: 2 bases; trimmed from J: 1 base; junction bases lacking a gene match: 3. Sequences MGHRA (CDR1) and YSYEKL (CDR2) are obtained from the germline V gene. CD8 naive samples were obtained by positive selection for CCR7 among CD45RO-negative cells, yielding a CD45RA+CCR7+ population from which TemRA cells were excluded. The donors were healthy, HIV-negative adults with no recently reported acute infections or vaccinations. Every donor was a Caucasian adult living in Nashville, Tennessee, USA. Blood was obtained by leukapheresis, after which PBMCs were separated by Ficoll-Histopaque density gradient centrifugation and cryopreserved in liquid nitrogen vapor phase. Purity and quantity of every magnetically sorted T cell population were checked by analytical flow cytometry. From each sorted fraction, genomic DNA was isolated and quantified by UV absorbance on a Nanodrop 2000c.

In regard to this clone: The antigen this receptor binds is unknown. Base qualities are missing; no much larger clone stands one base away.

Recombination linked TRBV4-1 to TRBJ2-1; TRBD2 agrees with 9 junctional bases. The TCR comes from a man between 18 and 29 years old in good health. Some clones in this sample may be carry-over from other donors' samples. Sequencing input: naive CD8+ T cells from PBMCs. This sample's cell subset or site label indicates: CD45RA+CCR7+. The DNA sequence is TGCGCCAGCAGCCAACACCTAGCGGGATCCTACAATGAGCAGTTCTTC. This is translated as CASSQHLAGSYNEQFF.